What follows describes a single TCR beta chain. A single count supports this clonotype. No cognate antigen has been identified for it. No much larger clonotype is one base removed from it; base qualities were not supplied. The library was generated by 5' RACE. The instrument was an Illumina HiSeq 2500. A second roughly 7 to 11 cycle PCR used a sample-barcoded 5' primer and a J-beta primer mix. Each TCR beta cDNA molecule received a unique molecular identifier from a template-switch 5' adaptor carrying 12 random nucleotides. Each sample yielded at least 2.5 million CDR3-containing paired-end reads. The Mint cDNA synthesis kit, primed by a TRBC-specific oligonucleotide, was used to synthesize first-strand cDNA from all RNA. Following uracil-DNA glycosylase treatment, all cDNA underwent a first 18-cycle PCR with the universal primers M1SS and BC2_uni_R. In the source study's methods: For normalization, 1 million high-quality reads, each with a distinct molecular identifier, were randomly selected from each sample. Instead of being binned into consensus sequences, reads that shared molecular identifiers were thrown out. MiTCR, run with a Q25 quality threshold and the strictest error-elimination algorithm, handled CDR3 identification, clonotype clustering and error correction. A nonparametric unseen species model with Euler transformation was used to estimate a lower bound on total TCR beta diversity. TCRdb redid the processing of the public reads, applying fastp at Q25 and MiXCR, and retained in-frame beta chains. Every distinct CDR3 protein forms one entry, paired with its most common genes and DNA. Here the V and J calls rest on TCRdb's processing, not on the authors' analysis. The sample table records about 1.8 million distinct CDR3 sequences; around 50% of these occur just once. The top ten clones comprise less than 2.5% of the sample.

The data are from a study of blood T cells in healthy people across ages (dated by TCRdb to the mid-2010s). Study-level background: In model experiments, template switching captured roughly one uniquely barcoded TCR beta cDNA molecule for every two T cells. The study analyzed two additional independent replicas of 1 million unique cDNA reads from the same blood draw for two donors, one aged 18 to 30 and one aged 80 or older. To avoid experimental bias, donors of different ages were randomly spread across the sequencing lanes. Using deep sequencing normalized with unique cDNA molecular identifiers, the study measured how TCR beta repertoire diversity changes with age. Four age groups were formed from the donors: young (average approximately 17 years), middle-aged (around 39), aged (roughly 59) and long-lived (around 80).

Study-wide findings and limitations: Because the CMV infection status of the donors was unknown, age-related changes in expanded clonotypes may potentially have been confounded. Compared with the aged group, the long-lived group had more naive CD4+ T cells, fewer expanded clones and increased TCR diversity, a pattern suggesting age selection. Estimates of total diversity based on one million sequenced T cells were considered lower bounds and underestimates. Observed TCR beta diversity per million T cells fell roughly linearly with age, and a significant reduction was already apparent by age around 44. A strong correlation was found between observed TCR beta diversity and the percentage of naive T cells measured by flow cytometry. Bulk unsorted PBMC profiling prevented conclusive comparison of naive and antigen-experienced compartments.

The CDR3, cysteine through phenylalanine, is 16 amino acids long. Only the CDR3 part of the read is kept: 48 bases, read in frame from the first base. The germline V gene sets CDR1 to SGDLS and CDR2 to YYNGEE. V loses 4 bases at its end and J loses 5 bases; junction bases beyond the gene matches: 5. Donors were a few dozen systemically healthy Caucasian individuals from Russia aged roughly 6 to 95 years. Each donor gave about 9.8 milliliters of peripheral blood, drawn into EDTA-treated Vacutainer tubes. Ficoll-Paque density-gradient centrifugation was used to isolate PBMCs, with at least 6.5 million per sample. Total RNA was extracted from PBMCs with Trizol reagent, with at least 6 micrograms obtained per sample. The percentages of naive CD45RAhigh/CD27high T cells were determined by flow cytometry on a PBMC aliquot from every donor.

The sequenced material came from blood. This sequence uses TRBV9 and TRBJ2-3; TRBD2 fits 15 bases in the junction. This TCR came from a woman aged 40 to 50 in good health. The DNA sequence reads TGTGCCAGCAGCCCAGGACTAGCGGGGGGGATAGATACGCAGTATTTT. It codes for CASSPGLAGGIDTQYF.